This T cell receptor (beta chain) was captured by sequencing in a study of identical twins. General study points: Out-of-frame alpha sequences shared by twins were enriched for low generation probability. High-abundance cord blood beta clonotypes had fewer insertions; memory repertoires showed none. For out-of-frame beta sequences, excess twin sharing was weaker.

To note about this clonotype: Its matching antigen is unknown.

Template switching added a universal primer site, and cDNA bore unique molecular identifiers. One entry per CDR3 protein, called by TCRdb with MiXCR from the 5' RACE reads. The sample carries about 220,000 distinct CDR3 sequences, 6% to 8% recorded once. CDR1 is SGHVT, CDR2 SQSDAQ, per germline. This CDR3 comprises 15 residues. V lost 4 bases and J lost 2, with 12 bases in between. This sample was also put to use in a study of yellow fever vaccine responses in identical twins.

The sequenced sample was CD8+ T cells sorted from blood. This receptor was obtained from a woman aged 18 to 35 in good health. The chain joins TRBV7-4 to TRBJ1-3; tentatively, D is TRBD1 (6 bases). The CDR3 region is CASSSRGGTGNTIYF. The CDR3 coding sequence is TGTGCCAGCAGCTCACGAGGGGGGACTGGAAACACCATATATTTT.